Below are 4 T cell receptor beta chains sequenced from a single sample in a study of cytomegalovirus exposure and HLA in healthy donors. The primer mix had 60 Vbeta and 13 Jbeta primers. The repertoire was sequenced with immunoSEQ multiplex PCR; TCRdb's copy has only in-frame clones and lacks some. The sample contains 100,000 to 120,000 clones, roughly 71% of which appear only once. The sample was PBMCs. The receptors derive from a man between 18 and 29 years old in good health and CMV-seropositive.

This clone has a handful of counts. V is TRBV7-9 and J is TRBJ1-4; TRBD1 matches at 10 bases. The CDR3 is made up of 15 amino acids. V dropped 5 bases and J dropped 5; count of bases not matched to a gene: 5. From germline, CDR1 is SEHNR and CDR2 FQNEAQ (reference sequence). The CDR3 here is CASSPGQGGNEKLFF. For the CDR3, the DNA is TGTGCCAGCAGCCCCGGACAGGGGGGGAATGAAAAACTGTTTTTT.

This clone appeared a single time. This chain joins TRBV6-1 and TRBJ1-5; 7 bases agree with TRBD1. There are 15 residues in the CDR3. Germline values: CDR1 MNHNS, CDR2 SASEGT. V trimming: 2 bases; J trimming: 3 bases; junction bases outside the gene matches: 4. The CDR3 loop reads CASSEMDRNNQPQHF. DNA of the CDR3: TGTGCCAGCAGTGAAATGGACAGGAACAATCAGCCCCAGCATTTT.

V gene TRBV7-9 combines with J gene TRBJ1-1, with D unclear. Per the germline V gene, CDR1 is SEHNR and CDR2 is FQNEAQ (reference sequence). Trimming stripped 4 bases from V and 1 base from J, with 10 bases between. This CDR3 spans 14 amino acids. In DNA form, the CDR3 reads TGTGCCAGCAGCTCCCGACTGCAGAACACTGAAGCTTTCTTT. Its protein product is CASSSRLQNTEAFF.

The chain has TRBV6-6 and TRBJ1-5; D is undetermined. Germline V gene lookup returns CDR1 MNHNY and CDR2 SVGAGI (reference sequence). The CDR3 covers 15 residues. Between the trimmed V and J ends, which lost 0 bases and 5 bases, there was a span of 11 bases. In DNA, the CDR3 is TGTGCCAGCAGTTACTCAGGCCGGGTTGATCAGCCCCAGCATTTT. Translating it yields CASSYSGRVDQPQHF.